The rows below give T cell receptor beta chains drawn from one sample of a study of blood T cell repertoires in COVID-19. The table came from immunoSEQ multiplex PCR; TCRdb's copy has only in-frame clones and leaves some out. The data hold about 200,000 clones, with 82% observed a single time. The specimen was PBMCs or T cells enriched from blood (not recorded which). These receptors were collected from a woman aged 60-70 years with acute COVID-19. CDR3s include the opening cysteine and the closing phenylalanine or tryptophan. D genes are given only for firm matches. Clone size is not always given. Where it is, it says once, few, many or a class for expanded clones.

j_gene: TRBJ2-1; v_gene: TRBV6-6; d_gene: -; abundance: few; CDR3aa: CASSKSREKDEQFF; CDR3nt: TGTGCCAGCAGTAAATCCCGGGAGAAGGATGAGCAGTTCTTC
j_gene: TRBJ1-1; v_gene: TRBV10-3; d_gene: TRBD1; abundance: -; CDR3aa: CAIRDRDRGVNTEAFF; CDR3nt: TGTGCCATCAGGGACCGGGACAGGGGAGTCAACACTGAAGCTTTCTTT
j_gene: TRBJ1-4; v_gene: TRBV7-2; d_gene: TRBD1; abundance: -; CDR3aa: CASSIDRGNEKLFF; CDR3nt: TGTGCCAGCAGCATTGACAGGGGAAATGAAAAACTGTTTTTT
j_gene: TRBJ2-2; v_gene: TRBV6-1; d_gene: TRBD1; abundance: -; CDR3aa: CASSEGPGGIGELFF; CDR3nt: TGTGCCAGCAGTGAAGGCCCAGGGGGCATCGGGGAGCTGTTTTTT
j_gene: TRBJ2-1; v_gene: TRBV28; d_gene: TRBD1; abundance: -; CDR3aa: CASRSGTGYNEQFF; CDR3nt: TGTGCCAGCAGGTCCGGGACAGGGTACAATGAGCAGTTCTTC
j_gene: TRBJ1-5; v_gene: TRBV19; d_gene: TRBD1; abundance: -; CDR3aa: CATGTGNQPQHF; CDR3nt: TGTGCCACCGGGACAGGAAATCAGCCCCAGCATTTT
j_gene: TRBJ1-2; v_gene: TRBV4-2; d_gene: TRBD1; abundance: -; CDR3aa: CASSQEFQGVLIKGYTF; CDR3nt: TGTGCCAGCAGCCAAGAGTTTCAGGGGGTCTTAATAAAGGGCTACACCTTC
j_gene: TRBJ1-1; v_gene: TRBV7-2; d_gene: -; abundance: -; CDR3aa: CASSPWTVNTEAFF; CDR3nt: TGTGCCAGCAGCCCCTGGACAGTGAACACTGAAGCTTTCTTT
j_gene: TRBJ1-1; v_gene: TRBV5-4; d_gene: -; abundance: -; CDR3aa: CASRIGSPLQNTEAFF; CDR3nt: TGTGCCAGCAGGATCGGGTCCCCCTTACAGAACACTGAAGCTTTCTTT
j_gene: TRBJ2-1; v_gene: TRBV5-4; d_gene: TRBD2; abundance: -; CDR3aa: CASSLVLAGSYNEQFF; CDR3nt: TGTGCCAGCAGCTTGGTTCTAGCGGGGTCCTACAATGAGCAGTTCTTC
j_gene: TRBJ2-6; v_gene: TRBV6-4; d_gene: -; abundance: -; CDR3aa: CASSKQLGANVLTF; CDR3nt: TGTGCCAGCAGTAAACAGTTAGGGGCCAACGTCCTGACTTTC
j_gene: TRBJ2-7; v_gene: TRBV4-3; d_gene: -; abundance: few; CDR3aa: CASSQAAGRIYEQYF; CDR3nt: TGCGCCAGCAGCCAAGCGGCAGGGAGGATCTACGAGCAGTACTTC
j_gene: TRBJ2-3; v_gene: TRBV6-5; d_gene: -; abundance: -; CDR3aa: CASSYSLTRDTQYF; CDR3nt: TGTGCCAGCAGTTACTCCTTAACGCGAGATACGCAGTATTTT
j_gene: TRBJ1-2; v_gene: TRBV7-9; d_gene: TRBD1; abundance: -; CDR3aa: CASRRTTGNERNYGYTF; CDR3nt: TGTGCCAGCAGGCGTACGACAGGGAATGAGCGTAACTATGGCTACACCTTC
j_gene: TRBJ2-3; v_gene: TRBV5-1; d_gene: TRBD2; abundance: -; CDR3aa: CASSSTLAGGPSGTDTQYF; CDR3nt: TGCGCCAGCAGCTCCACTTTAGCGGGAGGGCCCTCAGGCACAGATACGCAGTATTTT
j_gene: TRBJ1-2; v_gene: TRBV24-1; d_gene: TRBD1; abundance: -; CDR3aa: CATSDPTIPGQGKTNYGYTF; CDR3nt: TGTGCCACCAGTGATCCGACGATTCCGGGACAGGGAAAGACTAACTATGGCTACACCTTC
j_gene: TRBJ2-1; v_gene: TRBV18; d_gene: TRBD2; abundance: -; CDR3aa: CASSETSGGHTFWFF; CDR3nt: TGTGCCAGCTCAGAAACTAGCGGGGGCCACACTTTCTGGTTCTTC
j_gene: TRBJ2-7; v_gene: TRBV5-5; d_gene: -; abundance: once; CDR3aa: CASSTGHEQYF; CDR3nt: TGTGCCAGCTCCACAGGTCACGAGCAGTACTTC
j_gene: TRBJ1-2; v_gene: TRBV24-1; d_gene: TRBD1; abundance: -; CDR3aa: CATSEGGQGTVSYGYTF; CDR3nt: TGTGCCACCAGTGAGGGGGGACAGGGGACCGTCAGCTATGGCTACACCTTC
j_gene: TRBJ2-7; v_gene: TRBV19; d_gene: TRBD1; abundance: -; CDR3aa: CASKRTGSISYEQYF; CDR3nt: TGTGCCAGTAAGAGGACAGGATCGATTTCCTACGAGCAGTACTTC
j_gene: TRBJ1-1; v_gene: TRBV30; d_gene: -; abundance: once; CDR3aa: CAWSQSGNSPTEAFF; CDR3nt: TGTGCCTGGAGCCAAAGCGGTAACAGTCCCACTGAAGCTTTCTTT
j_gene: TRBJ2-7; v_gene: TRBV14; d_gene: -; abundance: -; CDR3aa: CASSPTGGWHEQYF; CDR3nt: TGTGCCAGCAGCCCCACGGGTGGGTGGCATGAGCAGTACTTC
j_gene: TRBJ2-7; v_gene: TRBV11-3; d_gene: TRBD2; abundance: -; CDR3aa: CASSGGTSGPYEQYF; CDR3nt: TGTGCCAGCAGCGGAGGGACTAGCGGACCCTACGAGCAGTACTTC
j_gene: TRBJ2-7; v_gene: TRBV19; d_gene: TRBD1; abundance: -; CDR3aa: CASSIPGTVYEQYF; CDR3nt: TGTGCCAGTAGTATCCCCGGGACAGTCTACGAGCAGTACTTC
j_gene: TRBJ1-2; v_gene: TRBV5-5; d_gene: -; abundance: -; CDR3aa: CASSFQGPAYGYTF; CDR3nt: TGTGCCAGCAGCTTCCAGGGGCCTGCCTATGGCTACACCTTC
j_gene: TRBJ1-2; v_gene: TRBV7-2; d_gene: TRBD1; abundance: -; CDR3aa: CASSLERDRFYGYTF; CDR3nt: TGTGCCAGCAGCTTAGAACGGGACAGATTCTATGGCTACACCTTC
j_gene: TRBJ2-1; v_gene: TRBV7-2; d_gene: -; abundance: -; CDR3aa: CASSLRERVNEQFF; CDR3nt: TGTGCCAGCAGCTTAAGGGAGAGGGTCAATGAGCAGTTCTTC
j_gene: TRBJ1-6; v_gene: TRBV5-1; d_gene: TRBD1; abundance: -; CDR3aa: CASSLGTGGNSPLHF; CDR3nt: TGCGCCAGCAGCTTGGGGACAGGAGGGAATTCACCCCTCCACTTT
j_gene: TRBJ2-1; v_gene: TRBV13; d_gene: TRBD1; abundance: -; CDR3aa: CASSFGDRVYNEQFF; CDR3nt: TGTGCCAGCAGCTTTGGGGACAGGGTTTACAATGAGCAGTTCTTC
j_gene: TRBJ1-2; v_gene: TRBV6-2/TRBV6-3; d_gene: TRBD1; abundance: -; CDR3aa: CASSYSSDRGRLYGYTF; CDR3nt: TGTGCCAGCAGTTACTCCTCCGACAGGGGGCGACTATATGGCTACACCTTC
j_gene: TRBJ1-2; v_gene: TRBV9; d_gene: -; abundance: -; CDR3aa: CASTPANYGYTF; CDR3nt: TGTGCCAGCACCCCAGCTAACTATGGCTACACCTTC
j_gene: TRBJ1-5; v_gene: TRBV4-1; d_gene: TRBD1; abundance: -; CDR3aa: CASSQVDRGFDQPQHF; CDR3nt: TGCGCCAGCAGCCAGGTGGACAGGGGGTTTGATCAGCCCCAGCATTTT
j_gene: TRBJ1-6; v_gene: TRBV4-3; d_gene: TRBD1; abundance: -; CDR3aa: CASSPQVTGGLSPLHF; CDR3nt: TGCGCCAGCAGCCCCCAGGTCACAGGGGGCCTGTCACCCCTCCACTTT
j_gene: TRBJ1-4; v_gene: TRBV27; d_gene: -; abundance: few; CDR3aa: CASSFQTDFTTNEKLFF; CDR3nt: TGTGCCAGCAGTTTCCAGACAGACTTTACAACTAATGAAAAACTGTTTTTT
j_gene: TRBJ1-1; v_gene: TRBV24-1; d_gene: -; abundance: -; CDR3aa: CATSDWTSEAFF; CDR3nt: TGTGCCACCAGTGATTGGACATCGGAGGCTTTCTTT